This T cell receptor beta chain derives from a study of T cells in Graves' hyperthyroidism and ophthalmopathy. It was RNA transcripts that yielded the amplified TCR beta CDR3 regions. In the first-round RT-PCR of the TCR CDR3, the HTBI primer set was used. TCRdb reprocessed the multiplex PCR reads via MiXCR and lists one record per CDR3 protein. The sample yields some 510,000 distinct CDR3 sequences, roughly 46% seen once. Overall study results and limits: Separation of ophthalmopathy from stable hyperthyroidism was achieved by a 13 V-J model. Most clonotypes expanded in the thyroid (above 0.001) were also present in blood.

The CDR3 runs to 14 residues. Per the germline V gene, CDR1 is SEHNR and CDR2 is FQNEAQ (reference sequence). Trimming removed 2 bases from V and 0 bases from J, with 7 bases in between. In its sample, this clonotype was seen many times. Its antigen is unknown. For the diagnoses, clinical symptoms, serum thyroxine and TRAb, thyroid ultrasound and orbital computed tomography were used. V is TRBV7-9 and J is TRBJ1-1; no clear D gene. Input material: peripheral blood or thyroid tissue (not recorded which). This sequence was found in a young woman with Graves' hyperthyroidism. In nucleotides, the CDR3 is TGTGCCAGCAGCTTACGCCTCATGAACACTGAAGCTTTCTTT. Translated: CASSLRLMNTEAFF.